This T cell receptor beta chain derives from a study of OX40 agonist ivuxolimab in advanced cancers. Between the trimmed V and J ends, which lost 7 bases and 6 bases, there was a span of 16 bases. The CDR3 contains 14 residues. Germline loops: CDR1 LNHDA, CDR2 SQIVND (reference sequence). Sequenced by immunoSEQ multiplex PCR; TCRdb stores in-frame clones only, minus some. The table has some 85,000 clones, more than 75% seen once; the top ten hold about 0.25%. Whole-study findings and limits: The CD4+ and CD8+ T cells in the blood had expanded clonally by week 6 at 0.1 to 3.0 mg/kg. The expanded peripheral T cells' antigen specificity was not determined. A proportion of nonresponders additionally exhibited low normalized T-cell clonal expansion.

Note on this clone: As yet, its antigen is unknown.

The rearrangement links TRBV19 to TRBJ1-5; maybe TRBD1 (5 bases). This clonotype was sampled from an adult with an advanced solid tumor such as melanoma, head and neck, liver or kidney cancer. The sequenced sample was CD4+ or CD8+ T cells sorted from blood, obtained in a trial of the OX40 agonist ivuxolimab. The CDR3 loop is CASTSLQGIQPQHF. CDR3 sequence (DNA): TGTGCCAGTACTTCGTTGCAGGGAATTCAGCCCCAGCATTTT.